These T cell receptor beta chains were read from a single sample in a study of T cells in localized non-small cell lung cancer. The data were produced by immunoSEQ multiplex PCR, yet TCRdb's version contains in-frame clones alone and is incomplete. This repertoire shows 72,000 or so clones, roughly nine tenths found once; its top ten account for around a fifth. The specimen comprised peripheral blood, sampled before any cancer treatment. Receptor source: a male donor older than 55 with stage III squamous cell lung carcinoma. Both conserved end residues are part of each CDR3. D genes are given only for firm matches. Size tells how often a clone was seen (once, few, many) or the class of an expanded clone, and some rows leave it out.

-	-	TRBJ2-1	TRBV7-3	TGTGCCAGCAGCCCAACGACAAAGGGTCATGAGCAGTTCTTC	CASSPTTKGHEQFF
-	TRBD1	TRBJ1-4	TRBV5-1	TGCGCCAGCAAACCGGGACAGGGAAGGGAAAAACTGTTTTTT	CASKPGQGREKLFF
-	-	TRBJ1-1	TRBV2	TGTGCCAGCCGTCTCCTCGTCGCTGAAGCTTTCTTT	CASRLLVAEAFF
-	-	TRBJ1-6	TRBV6-1	TGTGCCACAGGACCCGACAGTGCAAATAATTCACCCCTCCACTTT	CATGPDSANNSPLHF
once	-	TRBJ1-2	TRBV14	TGTGCCAGCAGCCAAGAAGCAGCCAGATCCAACTATGGCTACACCTTC	CASSQEAARSNYGYTF
-	-	TRBJ2-2	TRBV19	TGTGCCAGTAGTATTATCGGGGGCACCGGGGAGCTGTTTTTT	CASSIIGGTGELFF
-	-	TRBJ2-2	TRBV5-1	TGCGCCAGCAGCTTGGAGACGGGCGCGAACACCGGGGAGCTGTTTTTT	CASSLETGANTGELFF
-	-	TRBJ2-5	TRBV5-8	TGTGCCAGCAGCTTGAGAGTCACCGGGGTAGGTGGAGAGACCCAGTACTTC	CASSLRVTGVGGETQYF
-	TRBD2	TRBJ2-5	TRBV7-8	TGTGCCAGCAGCTTTAGGCCGGGAGGCGAGACCCAGTACTTC	CASSFRPGGETQYF
-	-	TRBJ1-5	TRBV19	TGTGCCAGTAGACCCCGACCCCCGGGGCAGCCCCAGCATTTT	CASRPRPPGQPQHF
-	TRBD2	TRBJ2-1	TRBV13	TGTGCCAGCAGCCCCACCCGGCGGGGGGGCCGGGGTCATGAGCAGTTCTTC	CASSPTRRGGRGHEQFF
few	-	TRBJ1-1	TRBV4-3	TGCGCCAGCAGCCAAGGCGTGGGGCGGGCCACTGAAGCTTTCTTT	CASSQGVGRATEAFF
-	-	TRBJ2-2	TRBV19	TGTGCCAGTAGACCGACTACCGTGGACACCGGGGAGCTGTTTTTT	CASRPTTVDTGELFF
-	-	TRBJ2-2	TRBV7-8	TGTGCCAGCAGCTTAGGGGCGGTGGGCACCGGGGAGCTGTTTTTT	CASSLGAVGTGELFF
once	-	TRBJ2-2	TRBV10-1	TGCGCCAGCAGTGATCCGTCTAGGGCTGGCGGGGAGCTGTTTTTT	CASSDPSRAGGELFF
-	-	TRBJ2-3	TRBV6-5	TGTGCCAGCAGTCGCGGACCCACAGATACGCAGTATTTT	CASSRGPTDTQYF
-	-	TRBJ1-1	TRBV5-4	TGTGCCAGCAGCTTGCCGGGGCGGGACACTGAAGCTTTCTTT	CASSLPGRDTEAFF
-	TRBD1	TRBJ2-5	TRBV14	TGTGCCAGCAGACGACAGGGGAGGGAGACCCAGTACTTC	CASRRQGRETQYF
-	-	TRBJ1-2	TRBV7-9	TGTGCCAGCAGCTCGAGCGAGAAGCATGGCTACACCTTC	CASSSSEKHGYTF
-	-	TRBJ1-5	TRBV6-1	TGTGCCAGCAGTGAATTAGAACTCCAGCCCCAGCATTTT	CASSELELQPQHF
-	-	TRBJ2-5	TRBV19	TGTGCCAGTAGTATACTTGGGGGTCAAGAGACCCAGTACTTC	CASSILGGQETQYF
-	TRBD1	TRBJ1-1	TRBV19	TGTGCCAGTAGTATAGGGGGGAACAGGGGTTTCGCTGAAGCTTTCTTT	CASSIGGNRGFAEAFF
-	-	TRBJ2-1	TRBV19	TGTGCCAGTAGTGTAGCGGACTACAATGAGCAGTTCTTC	CASSVADYNEQFF
once	-	TRBJ2-7	TRBV11-2	TGTGCCAGCAGCCATCTCTACGAGCAGTACTTC	CASSHLYEQYF
-	-	TRBJ2-1	TRBV19	TGTGCCAGTAGTATCTTCCCAGGGGTCGGGGACAATGAGCAGTTCTTC	CASSIFPGVGDNEQFF
-	TRBD1	TRBJ1-1	TRBV6-5	TGTGCCAGCAGTCTCGACAGGGGGAACACTGAAGCTTTCTTT	CASSLDRGNTEAFF
-	-	TRBJ1-2	TRBV20-1	TGCAGTGCTTACAGGGTCCCTGGCTACACCTTC	CSAYRVPGYTF
once	-	TRBJ1-5	TRBV19	TGTGCCAGTAGTTCCCTGGGGGGAAATCAGCCCCAGCATTTT	CASSSLGGNQPQHF
-	-	TRBJ1-2	TRBV5-6	TGTGCCAGCAGCCTATCCCGGGAGGCGGGAGGCTACACCTTC	CASSLSREAGGYTF
once	-	TRBJ2-1	TRBV6-4	TGTGCCACCCGACTCAGCTCCTACAATGAGCAGTTCTTC	CATRLSSYNEQFF
few	-	TRBJ1-2	TRBV4-2	TGTGCCAGCAGCCAAGAAAGGTCAGGAAACTATGGCTACACCTTC	CASSQERSGNYGYTF